These T cell receptor beta chains were read from a single sample in a study of T cell repertoires in cytomegalovirus infection. Each CDR3 protein gets one entry after TCRdb re-called the reads with MiXCR. The repertoire includes around 750,000 distinct CDR3 sequences, about 33% of them detected once, and around 12% sits in the top ten. No antigen is known for these receptors. The source material was cultured CD8+ T cells from PBMCs, sampled from culture after CMV antigen stimulation. The receptor set was obtained from a human donor in good health (CMV status not recorded). Some clones in this sample may be carry-over from other donors' samples. CDR3s include the opening cysteine and the closing phenylalanine or tryptophan. The order of the fields is V gene, J gene, D gene, clone size, CDR3 protein, CDR3 DNA. A D gene is named only where the DNA matches it firmly. Some rows have no size entry. The others give once, few or many, or a class for an expanded clone.

TRBV7-2,TRBJ1-4,NA,few,CASRLRPDPNEKLFF,TGTGCCAGCAGACTCAGGCCAGACCCTAATGAAAAACTGTTTTTT
TRBV6-5,TRBJ1-1,TRBD1,NA,CASSYSGTGYTEAFF,TGTGCCAGCAGTTATTCCGGGACAGGGTACACTGAAGCTTTCTTT
TRBV20-1,TRBJ2-5,TRBD1,NA,CSAGTGQETQYF,TGCAGTGCTGGGACAGGTCAAGAGACCCAGTACTTC
TRBV27,TRBJ2-1,NA,many,CASSPGVSYNEQFF,TGTGCCAGCAGTCCAGGGGTTTCCTACAATGAGCAGTTCTTC
TRBV28,TRBJ1-3,TRBD1,few,CASSPPGQGRNTIYF,TGTGCCAGCAGCCCGCCGGGACAGGGGAGAAACACCATATATTTT
TRBV7-6,TRBJ1-4,TRBD1,few,CASSPRLKDRTTGDEKLFF,TGTGCCAGCAGCCCTCGTCTTAAGGACAGGACTACGGGGGATGAAAAACTGTTTTTT
TRBV5-8,TRBJ1-2,NA,few,CASSSTAGGYGYTF,TGTGCCAGCAGCTCGACAGCCGGGGGCTATGGCTACACCTTC
TRBV6-5,TRBJ2-1,TRBD1,many,CASSHSRGSSYNEQFF,TGTGCCAGCAGTCACTCCAGGGGGAGCTCCTACAATGAGCAGTTCTTC
TRBV2,TRBJ2-1,TRBD1,NA,CASQAVDREEDNEQFF,TGTGCCAGCCAAGCAGTGGACAGGGAGGAGGACAATGAGCAGTTCTTC
TRBV7-6,TRBJ2-3,TRBD1,NA,CASSRTGTADTQYF,TGTGCCAGCAGCCGGACCGGGACAGCAGATACGCAGTATTTT
TRBV7-9,TRBJ2-5,NA,NA,CASSLAYGPTTQYF,TGTGCCAGCAGCTTAGCGTATGGGCCGACGACCCAGTACTTC
TRBV6-6,TRBJ1-6,NA,NA,CASVWGGYNSPLHF,TGTGCCAGCGTTTGGGGGGGATATAATTCACCCCTCCACTTT
TRBV7-6,TRBJ2-1,TRBD2,NA,CASSSPGQRGGNEQFF,TGTGCCAGCAGCTCCCCGGGGCAGCGGGGAGGCAATGAGCAGTTCTTC
TRBV5-5,TRBJ2-1,NA,few,CASSLAQEQFF,TGTGCCAGCAGCTTGGCACAGGAGCAGTTCTTC
TRBV4-3,TRBJ1-2,NA,NA,CASSHDTFNYGYTF,TGCGCCAGCAGCCATGACACTTTTAACTATGGCTACACCTTC
TRBV7-2,TRBJ1-2,NA,NA,CASSLAGHINYGYTF,TGTGCCAGCAGCTTAGCAGGACACATAAACTATGGCTACACCTTC
TRBV27,TRBJ2-7,TRBD1,few,CASSLHRDRVAPEQYF,TGTGCCAGCAGTTTACACCGGGACAGGGTGGCCCCCGAGCAGTACTTC
TRBV12-5,TRBJ2-7,TRBD1,NA,CASGGEAGQDSYEQYF,TGTGCTAGTGGTGGGGAGGCGGGACAGGACTCCTACGAGCAGTACTTC
TRBV4-1,TRBJ1-1,NA,NA,CASSHPLEREVTEAFF,TGCGCCAGCAGCCACCCGCTTGAGAGGGAGGTCACTGAAGCTTTCTTT
TRBV7-8,TRBJ1-2,NA,many,CASSLAGQGSDLYYGYTF,TGTGCCAGCAGCTTAGCGGGGCAGGGCTCAGACCTATACTATGGCTACACCTTC
TRBV19,TRBJ2-6,NA,few,CASINRAYSGANVLTF,TGTGCCAGTATAAACAGGGCCTACTCTGGGGCCAACGTCCTGACTTTC
TRBV6-6,TRBJ2-1,TRBD1,once,CASSYLRDRGPKSNNEQFF,TGTGCCAGCAGTTACCTCCGGGACAGGGGGCCCAAGTCCAACAATGAGCAGTTCTTC
TRBV2,TRBJ2-3,TRBD2,few,CASSIAGGALDTQYF,TGTGCCAGCTCTATCGCGGGGGGGGCCCTAGATACGCAGTATTTT
TRBV7-9,TRBJ1-1,NA,few,CASKAGGGTEAFF,TGTGCCAGCAAGGCCGGGGGGGGAACTGAAGCTTTCTTT
TRBV6-5,TRBJ2-1,NA,NA,CASSPPGAKNEQFF,TGTGCCAGCAGCCCGCCGGGGGCAAAAAATGAGCAGTTCTTC
TRBV5-4,TRBJ2-4,NA,few,CASSSFTDRIGKNIQYF,TGTGCCAGCAGCTCCTTTACTGATCGTATCGGCAAAAACATTCAGTACTTC
TRBV7-9,TRBJ2-7,NA,NA,CANSPTGRFEQYF,TGTGCCAACAGTCCCACCGGGCGATTCGAGCAGTACTTC
TRBV24-1,TRBJ1-6,NA,NA,CATSVRLLDKSPLHF,TGTGCCACCAGTGTGAGACTCCTCGACAAATCACCCCTCCACTTT
TRBV27,TRBJ2-3,TRBD1,NA,CASSTYRGQTDTQYF,TGTGCCAGCAGTACATACAGGGGGCAGACAGATACGCAGTATTTT
TRBV6-5,TRBJ1-5,NA,NA,CASSYSSGSHQPQHF,TGTGCCAGCAGTTACTCCTCAGGGTCGCATCAGCCCCAGCATTTT
TRBV6-8,TRBJ2-1,TRBD2,NA,CASSYSTSGDFNEQFF,TGTGCCAGCAGTTACTCGACTAGCGGGGATTTTAATGAGCAGTTCTTC
TRBV9,TRBJ1-1,NA,NA,CASSVGSYMNTEAFF,TGTGCCAGCAGCGTGGGTAGTTACATGAACACTGAAGCTTTCTTT
TRBV19,TRBJ2-3,NA,NA,CVSSTRASLAHTDTQYF,TGTGTCAGTAGTACAAGGGCTAGCCTGGCCCACACAGATACGCAGTATTTT
TRBV27,TRBJ1-2,NA,few,CASSGGFGYTF,TGTGCCAGCAGTGGGGGGTTCGGCTACACCTTC
TRBV10-3,TRBJ2-1,NA,NA,CAISGPRRGDPYNEQFF,TGTGCCATCAGTGGCCCTAGGCGCGGGGATCCCTACAATGAGCAGTTCTTC
TRBV5-1,TRBJ2-1,NA,NA,CASRGLANGMNEQFF,TGCGCCAGCAGAGGACTGGCGAACGGGATGAATGAGCAGTTCTTC
TRBV7-9,TRBJ2-7,TRBD1,NA,CASSSQTGIGYEQYF,TGTGCCAGCAGCTCACAGACAGGGATCGGCTACGAGCAGTACTTC
TRBV5-6,TRBJ2-5,NA,few,CASSLDIQGAGETQYF,TGTGCCAGCAGCTTGGATATTCAAGGCGCCGGGGAGACCCAGTACTTC
TRBV24-1,TRBJ2-2,NA,NA,CATSDLRVGTGELFF,TGTGCCACCAGTGATTTGAGGGTAGGGACCGGGGAGCTGTTTTTT
TRBV10-3,TRBJ2-1,NA,NA,CAISPGQSYNEQFF,TGTGCCATCAGTCCGGGACAATCCTACAATGAGCAGTTCTTC
TRBV5-6,TRBJ2-1,NA,NA,CASSAQGEQFF,TGTGCCAGCAGCGCGCAGGGTGAGCAGTTCTTC
TRBV5-1,TRBJ1-3,NA,NA,CASSLAVGTGNTIYF,TGCGCCAGCAGCTTGGCAGTGGGAACTGGAAACACCATATATTTT
TRBV7-6,TRBJ2-1,NA,NA,CASSLVWGGDEQFF,TGTGCCAGCAGCTTAGTGTGGGGAGGCGATGAGCAGTTCTTC
TRBV6-2/TRBV6-3,TRBJ1-2,NA,NA,CASSNPTVNYGYTF,TGTGCCAGCAGTAACCCGACAGTTAACTATGGCTACACCTTC
TRBV19,TRBJ2-2,NA,NA,CASSADGTGELFF,TGTGCCAGTAGTGCGGACGGCACCGGGGAGCTGTTTTTT
TRBV7-2,TRBJ1-4,NA,many,CASSPEFATNEKLFF,TGTGCCAGCAGCCCAGAATTTGCAACTAATGAAAAACTGTTTTTT
TRBV7-6,TRBJ2-3,TRBD2,many,CASSSGGGGDTQYF,TGTGCCAGCAGTAGCGGGGGAGGAGGAGATACGCAGTATTTT
TRBV2,TRBJ1-2,NA,NA,CASSGRTDYGYTF,TGTGCCAGCAGTGGCAGGACCGACTATGGCTACACCTTC